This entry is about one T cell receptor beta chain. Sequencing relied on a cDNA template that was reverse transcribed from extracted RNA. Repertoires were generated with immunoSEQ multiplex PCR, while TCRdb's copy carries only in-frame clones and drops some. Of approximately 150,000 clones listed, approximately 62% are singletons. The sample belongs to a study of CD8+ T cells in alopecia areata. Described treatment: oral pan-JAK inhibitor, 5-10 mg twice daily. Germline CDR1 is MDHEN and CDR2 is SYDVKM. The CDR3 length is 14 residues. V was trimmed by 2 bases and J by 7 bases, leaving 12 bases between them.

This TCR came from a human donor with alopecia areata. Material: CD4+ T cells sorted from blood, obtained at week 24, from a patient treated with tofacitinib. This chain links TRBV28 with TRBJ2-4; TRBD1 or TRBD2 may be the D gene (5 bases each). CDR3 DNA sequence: TGTGCCAGCAGTTTACTCAGTGAGGGGAACATTCAGTACTTC. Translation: CASSLLSEGNIQYF.